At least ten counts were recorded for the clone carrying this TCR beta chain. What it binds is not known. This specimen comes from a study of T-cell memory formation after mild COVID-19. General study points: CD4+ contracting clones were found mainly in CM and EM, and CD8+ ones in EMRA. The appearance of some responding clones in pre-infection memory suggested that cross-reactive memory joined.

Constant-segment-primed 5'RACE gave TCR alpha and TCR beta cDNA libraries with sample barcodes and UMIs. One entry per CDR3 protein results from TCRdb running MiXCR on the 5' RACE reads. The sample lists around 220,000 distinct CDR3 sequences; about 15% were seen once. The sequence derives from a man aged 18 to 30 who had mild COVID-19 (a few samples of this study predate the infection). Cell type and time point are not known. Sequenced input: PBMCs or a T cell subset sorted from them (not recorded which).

In DNA, the CDR3 is TGTGCCAGCAGCTTGGGGACAGGGGAGGATACGCAGTATTTT. The encoded protein is CASSLGTGEDTQYF. V gene TRBV5-4 combines with J gene TRBJ2-3, with TRBD1 identical over 9 bases. Looked up from germline, CDR1 is SGHNT and CDR2 is YYREEE (reference sequence). The CDR3 runs 14 residues. V lost 0 bases, J lost 6 bases, and 2 bases stayed unmatched.